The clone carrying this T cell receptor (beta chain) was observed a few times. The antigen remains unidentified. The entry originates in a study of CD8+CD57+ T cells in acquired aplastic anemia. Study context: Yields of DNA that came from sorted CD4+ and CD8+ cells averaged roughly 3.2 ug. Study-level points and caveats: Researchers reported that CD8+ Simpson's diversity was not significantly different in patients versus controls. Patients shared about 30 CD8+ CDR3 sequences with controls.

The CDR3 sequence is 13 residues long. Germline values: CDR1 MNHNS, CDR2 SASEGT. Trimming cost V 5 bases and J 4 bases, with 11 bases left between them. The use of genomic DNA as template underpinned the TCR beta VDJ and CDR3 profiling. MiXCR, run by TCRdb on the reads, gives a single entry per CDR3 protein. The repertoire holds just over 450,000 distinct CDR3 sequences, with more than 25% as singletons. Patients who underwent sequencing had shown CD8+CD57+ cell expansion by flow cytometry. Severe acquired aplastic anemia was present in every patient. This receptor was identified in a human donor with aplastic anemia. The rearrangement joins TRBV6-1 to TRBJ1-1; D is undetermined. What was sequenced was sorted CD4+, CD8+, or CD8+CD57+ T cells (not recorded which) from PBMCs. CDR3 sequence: CASSIAAATEAFF. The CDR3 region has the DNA TGTGCCAGCAGTATAGCGGCAGCCACTGAAGCTTTCTTT.